This is a list of T cell receptor beta chains from one sample in a study of low-dose radiotherapy and immunotherapy resistance in tumors. TCRdb fed the reads into MiXCR, producing one record per CDR3 protein. The top ten hold around 13% of the sample, which has around 100,000 distinct CDR3 sequences, 20% seen once. Sequencing was performed on PBMCs, taken after low-dose radiotherapy plus immunotherapy. Source of these receptors: a female donor with ovarian cancer. Each CDR3 is given with its conserved first and last residue. The D gene is left open where the match is weak. Clone size is given for some rows only: seen once, a few or many times, or a class if the clone is expanded.

TRBJ2-2 many - TRBV19 CASSRGAGTGELFF TGTGCCAGTAGTAGAGGGGCCGGAACCGGGGAGCTGTTTTTT
TRBJ2-1 many - TRBV7-9 CASTPGSSVEQFF TGTGCCAGCACCCCTGGGTCTAGCGTCGAGCAGTTCTTC
TRBJ2-2 many - TRBV19 CASSIVQNTGELFF TGTGCCAGTAGTATCGTGCAGAACACCGGGGAGCTGTTTTTT
TRBJ1-2 many - TRBV7-2 CASSRGTDDGYTF TGTGCCAGCAGCAGGGGGACCGACGATGGCTACACCTTC
TRBJ2-7 - TRBD2 TRBV5-1 CASSQKGSGGAYEQYF TGCGCCAGCAGCCAGAAAGGAAGCGGGGGTGCCTACGAGCAGTACTTC
TRBJ2-3 many TRBD2 TRBV4-2 CASSRAGGGLDGDTQYF TGTGCCAGCAGCCGGGCGGGAGGGGGACTAGACGGTGATACGCAGTATTTT
TRBJ2-7 many - TRBV28 CASSLRGFKPYEQYF TGTGCCAGCAGTTTAAGGGGGTTCAAACCCTACGAGCAGTACTTC
TRBJ2-2 many - TRBV18 CASSPASSGAKGELFF TGTGCCAGCTCACCAGCATCCTCGGGGGCCAAGGGGGAGCTGTTTTTT
TRBJ2-2 many - TRBV9 CASTRDGTGELFF TGTGCCAGCACCCGGGACGGCACCGGGGAGCTGTTTTTT
TRBJ2-3 - - TRBV7-8 CASSLGVADTQYF TGTGCCAGCAGCTTAGGCGTAGCAGATACGCAGTATTTT
TRBJ2-5 many TRBD2 TRBV18 CASSRAGTSVQETQYF TGTGCCAGCTCACGAGCCGGGACTAGCGTCCAAGAGACCCAGTACTTC
TRBJ2-5 many TRBD2 TRBV24-1 CATAGLGSGETQYF TGTGCCACCGCGGGACTAGGTTCTGGCGAGACCCAGTACTTC
TRBJ2-1 many TRBD2 TRBV28 CASSLLAGDNEQFF TGTGCCAGCAGTTTATTAGCGGGAGACAATGAGCAGTTCTTC
TRBJ2-7 many TRBD1 TRBV4-1 CASSRRTGAGNEQYF TGCGCCAGCAGCCGACGGACAGGCGCCGGGAACGAGCAGTACTTC
TRBJ2-1 many TRBD2 TRBV20-1 CSAPLGGRAYNEQFF TGCAGTGCGCCGCTTGGCGGGAGGGCCTACAATGAGCAGTTCTTC
TRBJ1-2 many TRBD1 TRBV6-2/TRBV6-3 CASRVQGALNYGYTF TGTGCCAGCAGGGTCCAGGGGGCGTTGAACTATGGCTACACCTTC
TRBJ1-1 many - TRBV5-1 CASSLTPIGTEAFF TGCGCCAGCAGCTTAACTCCGATTGGCACTGAAGCTTTCTTT
TRBJ2-1 many TRBD1 TRBV28 CASRNRGSSSYNEQFF TGTGCCAGCAGGAACAGGGGGTCGAGCTCCTACAATGAGCAGTTCTTC
TRBJ2-2 many TRBD2 TRBV3-1 CASRAGLAGAGELFF TGTGCCAGCAGGGCGGGACTAGCGGGAGCCGGGGAGCTGTTTTTT
TRBJ1-6 many - TRBV28 CASSSGARGNSPLHF TGTGCCAGCAGTTCAGGGGCAAGGGGTAATTCACCCCTCCACTTT
TRBJ2-6 many - TRBV9 CASSVAPSGANVLTF TGTGCCAGCAGCGTAGCCCCCTCTGGGGCCAACGTCCTGACTTTC
TRBJ1-1 - - TRBV7-9 CASRGQTLNTEAFF TGTGCCAGCAGAGGACAGACACTGAACACTGAAGCTTTCTTT
TRBJ2-3 - - TRBV7-9 CASSFGLIDGTDTQYF TGTGCCAGCAGCTTTGGGCTAATCGACGGCACAGATACGCAGTATTTT
TRBJ1-1 - - TRBV20-1 CSAMTGNTEAFF TGCAGTGCCATGACAGGGAACACTGAAGCTTTCTTT
TRBJ2-1 - - TRBV19 CASSIQGPFYNEQFF TGTGCCAGTAGTATCCAGGGACCCTTCTACAATGAGCAGTTCTTC
TRBJ2-7 once - TRBV20-1 CSARDDEGVLYEQYF TGCAGTGCTAGAGATGATGAGGGAGTATTGTACGAGCAGTACTTC
TRBJ1-2 many - TRBV27 CASSLEGGGYGYTF TGTGCCAGCAGCCTAGAAGGCGGGGGCTATGGCTACACCTTC
TRBJ1-1 many - TRBV29-1 CSVSARGRGGTEAFF TGCAGCGTTTCTGCCCGGGGTCGGGGAGGGACTGAAGCTTTCTTT
TRBJ2-2 many TRBD2 TRBV20-1 CSARPGGSAGELFF TGCAGTGCTCGGCCGGGAGGGTCGGCCGGGGAGCTGTTTTTT
TRBJ1-2 - - TRBV3-1 CASSQDRRSYGYTF TGTGCCAGCAGCCAAGATCGGAGGAGCTATGGCTACACCTTC
TRBJ2-2 - TRBD2 TRBV7-8 CASSRLGTINTGELFF TGTGCCAGCAGCCGACTAGGGACTATAAACACCGGGGAGCTGTTTTTT
TRBJ1-6 many - TRBV27 CASSLEGNNSPLHF TGTGCCAGCAGTTTGGAGGGGAATAATTCACCCCTCCACTTT
TRBJ2-2 many TRBD2 TRBV5-1 CASSLEPIAGQNTGELFF TGCGCCAGCAGCTTGGAGCCCATAGCGGGGCAGAACACCGGGGAGCTGTTTTTT
TRBJ2-2 few - TRBV5-1 CASSLAQTNTGELFFF -
TRBJ2-5 - - TRBV19 CASRSAKETQYF TGTGCCAGCCGATCGGCTAAAGAGACCCAGTACTTC
TRBJ1-5 many TRBD1 TRBV19 CASSILDRSSNQPQHF TGTGCCAGTAGTATATTGGACAGGAGTAGCAATCAGCCCCAGCATTTT
TRBJ1-1 many - TRBV2 CASSEVLGAEAFF TGTGCCAGCAGTGAAGTCTTAGGGGCTGAAGCTTTCTTT
TRBJ1-6 many - TRBV3-1 CASSPWGVESVLHF TGTGCCAGCAGCCCCTGGGGGGTGGAGTCCGTCCTCCACTTT
TRBJ1-2 - - TRBV10-3 CATRDTLSPNYGYTF TGTGCCACCCGGGACACCCTCAGCCCAAACTATGGCTACACCTTC
TRBJ1-3 - TRBD1 TRBV6-5 CASSYSGQVASGNTIYF TGTGCCAGCAGTTACTCGGGACAGGTGGCTTCTGGAAACACCATATATTTT